A selection of T cell receptor beta chains follows, all from one sample in a study of regulatory T cells in long-lasting Graves disease. TCRdb independently ran MiXCR on the multiplex PCR reads; one entry per CDR3 protein. The sample comprises over 300,000 distinct CDR3 sequences, 15% to 17% of which are singletons, and over 20% rests with the top ten. Sequenced material: peripheral blood mononuclear cells (PBMCs), taken at new diagnosis, from a patient treated with antithyroid drugs. These receptors came from a female donor with Graves disease. Each CDR3 is given with its conserved first and last residue. The D gene is left open where the match is weak. Some rows have no size entry. The others give once, few or many, or a class for an expanded clone.

d_call,clone_size,j_call,v_call,cdr3_aa,cdr3_nt
NA,many,TRBJ2-5,TRBV24-1,CATSDWEETQYF,TGTGCCACCAGTGATTGGGAAGAGACCCAGTACTTC
NA,many,TRBJ2-5,TRBV6-2/TRBV6-3,CASSYSGQETQYF,TGTGCCAGCAGTTACTCCGGCCAAGAGACCCAGTACTTC
NA,NA,TRBJ1-1,TRBV20-1,CSATTAQTNTEAFF,TGCAGTGCTACGACGGCACAGACGAACACTGAAGCTTTCTTT
NA,many,TRBJ1-2,TRBV7-9,CASSPDSVLDILTTYRIYGYTF,TGTGCCAGCAGTCCAGACAGCGTCCTCGACATTCTGACTACTTACAGGATCTATGGCTACACCTTC
TRBD1,many,TRBJ2-5,TRBV12-5,CAMGTDQETQYF,TGTGCTATGGGGACAGACCAAGAGACCCAGTACTTC
NA,many,TRBJ1-2,TRBV20-1,CSARESPGGEYGYTF,TGCAGTGCTAGGGAGTCCCCCGGCGGGGAATATGGCTACACCTTC
NA,many,TRBJ2-3,TRBV13,CASSFYLGGTDTQYF,TGTGCCAGCAGCTTTTACCTAGGGGGCACAGATACGCAGTATTTT
TRBD1,few,TRBJ1-1,TRBV19,CASSGQVPMNTEAFF,TGTGCCAGTAGCGGACAGGTACCCATGAACACTGAAGCTTTCTTT
NA,NA,TRBJ1-2,TRBV12-3/TRBV12-4,CASSYDRKYGYTF,TGTGCCAGCAGTTATGACAGGAAGTATGGCTACACCTTC
TRBD1,few,TRBJ2-7,TRBV4-1,CASSLPGQGAEQYF,TGCGCCAGCAGCCTACCGGGACAGGGGGCCGAGCAGTACTTC
NA,many,TRBJ1-2,TRBV20-1,CSARDSPNYGYTF,TGCAGTGCTAGAGACAGTCCCAACTATGGCTACACCTTC
NA,many,TRBJ1-5,TRBV30,CAWSGNTGGGQPQHF,TGTGCCTGGTCGGGGAACACGGGGGGGGGTCAGCCCCAGCATTTT
TRBD2,few,TRBJ2-7,TRBV4-3,CASRPTTTSGIYEQYF,TGCGCCAGCAGGCCAACAACCACTAGCGGGATATACGAGCAGTACTTC
NA,many,TRBJ1-2,TRBV9,CASSVDRAGAQDGYTF,TGTGCCAGCAGCGTAGACCGAGCCGGGGCCCAGGACGGCTACACCTTC
NA,many,TRBJ2-1,TRBV12-3/TRBV12-4,CASSITGTDYNEQFF,TGTGCCAGCAGTATAACAGGGACCGACTACAATGAGCAGTTCTTC
NA,NA,TRBJ1-1,TRBV6-1,CASSESSLGTEAFF,TGTGCCAGCAGTGAAAGTTCGCTTGGCACTGAAGCTTTCTTT